The sequence of this T cell receptor beta chain was determined in a study of regulatory T cells in long-lasting Graves disease. The study, taken as a whole, reports: Newly diagnosed patients had higher TCR diversity than persistent Graves' patients did.

Library construction for TCR beta used iRepertoire HTBI primers and Arm-PCR of CDR3 regions. TCRdb itself ran the multiplex PCR reads through MiXCR, one entry per CDR3 protein. Seen here are about 530,000 distinct CDR3 sequences, more than 15% observed once, and the top ten hold approximately 25%. J was trimmed by 8 bases and V by 6 bases; bases with no gene match: 10. CDR3 length equals 14 residues. The V gene's germline CDR1 is MNHEY and CDR2 SVGEGT. Regarding time point: newly diagnosed GD, antithyroid drugs for less than 3 months. RNA from PBMCs was the source of the TCR library. About this clonotype itself: Its antigen is unknown.

The same data also went into a second study, on T cells in Graves' hyperthyroidism and ophthalmopathy.

The TCR sequence derives from a woman aged 35-65 years with Graves disease. V and J are TRBV6-2 or TRBV6-3 and TRBJ1-2, with 9 nucleotides matching TRBD1. Sequencing used peripheral blood mononuclear cells (PBMCs), obtained at new diagnosis, from a patient treated with antithyroid drugs. Here the CDR3 reads CASRIPGQGSGYTF. The CDR3 nucleotides read TGTGCCAGCAGGATACCGGGACAGGGAAGCGGCTACACCTTC.